This entry describes one TCR beta chain. Looked up from germline, CDR1 is KGHDR and CDR2 is SFDVKD. Trimming cost V 7 bases and J 5 bases; bases outside gene matches: 7. The CDR3 is 14 amino acids. The data were obtained in a study of blood T cell repertoires in COVID-19. The data were produced by immunoSEQ multiplex PCR, yet TCRdb's version contains in-frame clones alone and is incomplete. The sample has 250,000 to 300,000 clones, around 80% seen once. The rearrangement uses TRBV24-1 and TRBJ1-2; 9 bases line up with TRBD1. The origin of this receptor is a man aged 35-49 years who had been exposed to COVID-19. Source material: PBMCs or T cells enriched from blood (not recorded which). CDR3 residues: CATRRPGQGYGYTF. CDR3 DNA: TGTGCCACCAGAAGGCCGGGACAGGGTTATGGCTACACCTTC.